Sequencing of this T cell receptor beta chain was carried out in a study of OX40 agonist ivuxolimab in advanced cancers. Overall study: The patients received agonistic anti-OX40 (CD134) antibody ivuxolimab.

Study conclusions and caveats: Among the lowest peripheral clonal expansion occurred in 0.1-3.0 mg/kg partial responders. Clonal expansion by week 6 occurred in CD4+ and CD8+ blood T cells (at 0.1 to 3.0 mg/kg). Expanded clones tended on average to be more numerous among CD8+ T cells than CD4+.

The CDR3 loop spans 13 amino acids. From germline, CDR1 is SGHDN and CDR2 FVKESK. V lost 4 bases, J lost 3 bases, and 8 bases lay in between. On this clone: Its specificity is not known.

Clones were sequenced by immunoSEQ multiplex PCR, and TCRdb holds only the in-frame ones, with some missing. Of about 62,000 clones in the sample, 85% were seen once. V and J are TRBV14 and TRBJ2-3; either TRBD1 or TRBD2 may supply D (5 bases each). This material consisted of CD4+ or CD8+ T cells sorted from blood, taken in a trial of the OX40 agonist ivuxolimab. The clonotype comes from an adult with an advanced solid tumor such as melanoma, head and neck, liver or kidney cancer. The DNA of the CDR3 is TGTGCCAGCAGCCCCTGGGGGACAGATACGCAGTATTTT. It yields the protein CASSPWGTDTQYF.